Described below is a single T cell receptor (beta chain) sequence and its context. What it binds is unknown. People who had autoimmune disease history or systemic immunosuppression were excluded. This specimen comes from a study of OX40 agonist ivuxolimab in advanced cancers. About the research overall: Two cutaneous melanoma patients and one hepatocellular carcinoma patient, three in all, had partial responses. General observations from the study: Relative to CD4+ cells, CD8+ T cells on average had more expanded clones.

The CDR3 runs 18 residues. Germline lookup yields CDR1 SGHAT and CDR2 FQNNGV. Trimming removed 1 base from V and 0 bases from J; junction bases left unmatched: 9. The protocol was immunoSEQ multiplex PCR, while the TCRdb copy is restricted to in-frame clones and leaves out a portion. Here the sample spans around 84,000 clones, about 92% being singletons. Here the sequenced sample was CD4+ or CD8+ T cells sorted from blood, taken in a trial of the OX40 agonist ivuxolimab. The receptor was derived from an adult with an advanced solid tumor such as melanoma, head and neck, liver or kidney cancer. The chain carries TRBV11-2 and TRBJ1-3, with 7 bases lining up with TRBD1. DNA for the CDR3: TGTGCCAGCAGCTTAGGGTTGGGACAGCAAACCTCTGGAAACACCATATATTTT. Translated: CASSLGLGQQTSGNTIYF. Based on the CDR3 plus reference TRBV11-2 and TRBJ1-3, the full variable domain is EAGVAQSPRYKIIEKRQSVAFWCNPISGHATLYWYQQILGQGPKLLIQFQNNGVVDDSQLPKDRFSAERLKGVDSTLKIQPAKLEDSAVYLCASSLGLGQQTSGNTIYFGEGSWLTVV.